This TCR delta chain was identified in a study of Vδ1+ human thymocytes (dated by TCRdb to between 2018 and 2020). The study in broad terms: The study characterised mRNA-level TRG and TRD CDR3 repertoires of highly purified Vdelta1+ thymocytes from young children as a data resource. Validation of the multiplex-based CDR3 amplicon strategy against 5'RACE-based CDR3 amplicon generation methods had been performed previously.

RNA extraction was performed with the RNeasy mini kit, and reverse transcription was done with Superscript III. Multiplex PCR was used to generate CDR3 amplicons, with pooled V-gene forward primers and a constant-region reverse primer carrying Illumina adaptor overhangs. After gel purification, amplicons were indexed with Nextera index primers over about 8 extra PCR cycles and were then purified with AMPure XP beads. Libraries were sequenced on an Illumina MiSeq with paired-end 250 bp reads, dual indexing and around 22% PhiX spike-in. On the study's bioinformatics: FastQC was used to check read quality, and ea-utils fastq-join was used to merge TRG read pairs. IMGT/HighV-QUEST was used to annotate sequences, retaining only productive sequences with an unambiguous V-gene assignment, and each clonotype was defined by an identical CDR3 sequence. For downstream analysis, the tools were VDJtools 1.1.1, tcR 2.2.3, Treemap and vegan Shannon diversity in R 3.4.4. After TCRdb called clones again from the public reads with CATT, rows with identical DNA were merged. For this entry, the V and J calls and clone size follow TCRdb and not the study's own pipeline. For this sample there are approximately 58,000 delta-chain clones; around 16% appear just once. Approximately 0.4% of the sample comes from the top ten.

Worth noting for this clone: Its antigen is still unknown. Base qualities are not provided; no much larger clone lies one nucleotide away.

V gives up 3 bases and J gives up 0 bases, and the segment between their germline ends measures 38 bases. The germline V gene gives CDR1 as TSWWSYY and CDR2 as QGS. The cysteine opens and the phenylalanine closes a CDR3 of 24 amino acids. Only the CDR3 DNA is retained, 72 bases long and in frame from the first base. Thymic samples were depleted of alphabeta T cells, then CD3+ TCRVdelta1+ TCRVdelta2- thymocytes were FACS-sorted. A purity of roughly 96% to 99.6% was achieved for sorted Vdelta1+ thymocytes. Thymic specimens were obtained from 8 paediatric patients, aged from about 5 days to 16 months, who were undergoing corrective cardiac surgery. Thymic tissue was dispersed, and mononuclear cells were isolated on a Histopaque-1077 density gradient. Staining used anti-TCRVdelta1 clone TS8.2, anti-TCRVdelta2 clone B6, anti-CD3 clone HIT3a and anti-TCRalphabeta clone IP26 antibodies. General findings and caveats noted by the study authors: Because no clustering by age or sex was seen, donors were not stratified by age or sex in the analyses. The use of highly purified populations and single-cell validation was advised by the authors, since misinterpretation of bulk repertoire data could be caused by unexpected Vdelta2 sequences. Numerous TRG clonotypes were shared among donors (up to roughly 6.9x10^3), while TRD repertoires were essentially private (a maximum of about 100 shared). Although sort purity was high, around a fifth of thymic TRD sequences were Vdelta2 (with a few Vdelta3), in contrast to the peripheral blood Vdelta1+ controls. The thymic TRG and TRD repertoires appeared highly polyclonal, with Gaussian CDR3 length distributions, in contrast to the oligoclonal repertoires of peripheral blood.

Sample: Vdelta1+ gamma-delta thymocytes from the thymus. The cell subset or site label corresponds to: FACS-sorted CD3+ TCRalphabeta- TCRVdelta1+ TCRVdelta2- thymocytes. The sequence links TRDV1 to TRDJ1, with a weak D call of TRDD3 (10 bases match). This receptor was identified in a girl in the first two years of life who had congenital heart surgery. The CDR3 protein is CALGEPAFLPVLGDFEGYTDKLIF. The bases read TGTGCTCTTGGGGAGCCTGCCTTCCTACCTGTACTGGGGGATTTTGAGGGGTACACCGATAAACTCATCTTT.